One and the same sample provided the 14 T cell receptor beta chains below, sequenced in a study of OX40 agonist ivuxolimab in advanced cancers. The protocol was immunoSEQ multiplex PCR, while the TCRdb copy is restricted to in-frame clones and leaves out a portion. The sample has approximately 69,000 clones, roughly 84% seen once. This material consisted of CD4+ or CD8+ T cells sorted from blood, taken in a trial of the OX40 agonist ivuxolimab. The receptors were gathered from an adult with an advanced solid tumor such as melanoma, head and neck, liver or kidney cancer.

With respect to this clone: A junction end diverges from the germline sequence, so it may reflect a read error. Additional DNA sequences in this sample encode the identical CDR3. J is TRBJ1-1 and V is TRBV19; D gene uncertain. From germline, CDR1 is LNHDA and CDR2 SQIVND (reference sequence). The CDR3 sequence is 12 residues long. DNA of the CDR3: TGTGCCAGTAGTAACCAGAACACTGAAGCTTTCTTC. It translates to CASSNQNTEAFF.

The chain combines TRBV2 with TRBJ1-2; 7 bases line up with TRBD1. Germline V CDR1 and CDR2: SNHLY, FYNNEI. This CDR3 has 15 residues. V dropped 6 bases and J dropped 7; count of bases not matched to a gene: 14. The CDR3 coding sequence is TGTGCCAGCAGCGGGCGGACAGGCCAGATGGGTGGCTACACCTTC. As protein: CASSGRTGQMGGYTF.

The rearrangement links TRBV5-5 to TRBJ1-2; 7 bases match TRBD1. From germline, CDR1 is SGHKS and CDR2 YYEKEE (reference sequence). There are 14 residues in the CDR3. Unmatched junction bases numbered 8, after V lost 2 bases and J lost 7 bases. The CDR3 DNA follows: TGTGCCAGCAGCTTAGGGGGCGGGGATTCTGGCTACACCTTC. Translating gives CASSLGGGDSGYTF.

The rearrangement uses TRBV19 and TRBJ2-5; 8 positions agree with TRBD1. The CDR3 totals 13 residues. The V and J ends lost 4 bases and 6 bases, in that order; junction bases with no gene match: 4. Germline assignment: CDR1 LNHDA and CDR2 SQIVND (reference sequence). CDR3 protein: CASSRTGQQTQYF. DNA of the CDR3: TGTGCCAGTAGTAGGACAGGGCAACAGACCCAGTACTTC.

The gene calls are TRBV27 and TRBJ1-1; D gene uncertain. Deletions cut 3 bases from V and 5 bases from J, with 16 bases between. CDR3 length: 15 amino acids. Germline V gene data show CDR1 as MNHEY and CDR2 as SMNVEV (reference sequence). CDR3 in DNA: TGTGCCAGCAGTTTGAGGGCCCTACTAACGACTGAAGCTTTCTTT. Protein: CASSLRALLTTEAFF.

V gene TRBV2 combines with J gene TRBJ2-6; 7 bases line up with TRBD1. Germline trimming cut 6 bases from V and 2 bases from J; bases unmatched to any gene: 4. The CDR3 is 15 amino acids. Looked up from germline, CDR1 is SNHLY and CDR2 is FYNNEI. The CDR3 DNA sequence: TGTGCCAGCAGCTGGGACAGAACTGGGGCCAACGTCCTGACTTTC. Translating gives CASSWDRTGANVLTF.

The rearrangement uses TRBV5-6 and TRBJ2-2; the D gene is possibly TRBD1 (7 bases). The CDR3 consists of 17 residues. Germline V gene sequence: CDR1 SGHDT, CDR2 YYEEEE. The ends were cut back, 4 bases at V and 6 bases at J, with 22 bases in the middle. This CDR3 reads CASSPFRGAGIAGELFF. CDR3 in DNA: TGTGCCAGCAGCCCCTTCAGGGGGGCGGGAATAGCCGGGGAGCTGTTTTTT.

The CDR3 nucleotides read TGTGCCAGCAGCCCGCTAGCGGGGGTACGCACAGATACGCAGTATTTT. This gives the protein CASSPLAGVRTDTQYF. The genes are TRBV7-8 and TRBJ2-3, with 10 bases matching TRBD2. The V segment lost 5 bases and the J segment 1 base; nucleotides outside the gene matches: 6. The CDR3 sequence is 16 residues long. Germline V lookup: CDR1 SGHVS, CDR2 FQNEAQ.

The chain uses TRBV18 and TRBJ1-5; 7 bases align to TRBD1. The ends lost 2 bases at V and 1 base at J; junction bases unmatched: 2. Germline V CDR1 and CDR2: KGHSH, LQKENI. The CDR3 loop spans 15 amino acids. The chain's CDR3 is CASSPAQGSNQPQHF. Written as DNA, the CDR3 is TGTGCCAGCTCACCAGCACAGGGGAGCAATCAGCCCCAGCATTTT.

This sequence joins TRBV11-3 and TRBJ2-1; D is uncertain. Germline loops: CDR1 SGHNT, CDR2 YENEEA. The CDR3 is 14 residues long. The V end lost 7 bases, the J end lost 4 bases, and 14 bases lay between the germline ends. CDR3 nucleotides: TGTGCCAGCACCCTATCGGACGGGTACAATGAGCAGTTCTTC. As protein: CASTLSDGYNEQFF.

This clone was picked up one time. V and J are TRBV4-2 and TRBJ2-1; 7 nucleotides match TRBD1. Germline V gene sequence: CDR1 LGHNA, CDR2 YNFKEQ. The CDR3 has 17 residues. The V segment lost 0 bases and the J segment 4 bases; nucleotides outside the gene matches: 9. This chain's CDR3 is CASSQDIRGMGYNEQFF. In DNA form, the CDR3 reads TGTGCCAGCAGCCAAGATATCAGGGGGATGGGTTACAATGAGCAGTTCTTC.

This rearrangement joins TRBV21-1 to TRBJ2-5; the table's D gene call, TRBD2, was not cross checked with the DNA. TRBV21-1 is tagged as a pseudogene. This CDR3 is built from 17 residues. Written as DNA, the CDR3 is TGTGCCAGCAGCAAAATCTTCGCGGGAGGGGATGTGGAGACCCAGTACTTC. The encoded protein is CASSKIFAGGDVETQYF.

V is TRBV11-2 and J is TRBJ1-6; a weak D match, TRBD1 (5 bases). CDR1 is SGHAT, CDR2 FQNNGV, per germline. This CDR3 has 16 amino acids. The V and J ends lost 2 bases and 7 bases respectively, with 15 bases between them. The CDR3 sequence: CASSLWPRAPNSPLHF. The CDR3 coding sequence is TGTGCCAGCAGCTTATGGCCCAGGGCTCCCAATTCACCCCTCCACTTT.

CDR3 DNA: TGTGCCAGCAGCACCCTACTAGCGGGGATCTCCTACAATGAGCAGTTCTTC. This sequence encodes CASSTLLAGISYNEQFF. The chain recombines TRBV11-2 with TRBJ2-1; 10 nucleotides agree with TRBD2. The CDR3 runs to 17 residues. J was trimmed by 0 bases and V by 5 bases; bases with no gene match: 7. Germline V gene lookup returns CDR1 SGHAT and CDR2 FQNNGV.